The 31 T cell receptor beta chains below all came from one sample that was sequenced in a study of shared clonotypes between healthy human individuals. Measured with immunoSEQ multiplex PCR; TCRdb has only the in-frame clones, and not every one. Among about 2.4 million clones listed, roughly 93% were seen once. Sequencing was carried out using naive CD4+ T cells from PBMCs. The subset is: CD45RA+ positively selected. Receptors originate from a young man in good health. Some clones in this sample may be carry-over from other donors' samples.

The chain couples TRBV5-6 to TRBJ1-1; D gene ambiguous. V lost 4 bases, J lost 0 bases, and 13 bases lay in between. The CDR3 loop spans 15 amino acids. Per the germline V gene, CDR1 is SGHDT and CDR2 is YYEEEE. The CDR3 sequence is CASSATRSMNTEAFF. CDR3 DNA: TGTGCCAGCAGCGCGACACGTTCCATGAACACTGAAGCTTTCTTT.

V usage is TRBV5-1 and J usage is TRBJ2-1, with 11 bases lining up with TRBD2. J lost 4 bases, V lost 4 bases, and 7 bases had no gene match. CDR3 length: 16 amino acids. Looked up from germline, CDR1 is SGHRS and CDR2 is YFSETQ. DNA of the CDR3: TGCGCCAGCAGCCCCGGCGGGACTAGCGGTTACAATGAGCAGTTCTTC. Translated: CASSPGGTSGYNEQFF.

This chain uses TRBV21-1 with TRBJ2-7; the DNA was not used to check the table's D call, TRBD2. TRBV21-1 is a pseudogene segment. The CDR3 consists of 16 residues. CDR3 loop: CASSKGAGGTTYEQYF. CDR3 nucleotide sequence: TGTGCCAGCAGCAAAGGGGCGGGAGGGACTACCTACGAGCAGTACTTC.

The chain is built from TRBV5-4 and TRBJ2-4; D is unclear. The germline V gene encodes CDR1 SGHNT and CDR2 YYREEE (reference sequence). V was clipped by 3 bases and J by 4 bases, with 17 bases between them. The CDR3 loop spans 16 amino acids. CDR3 DNA: TGTGCCAGCAGCTCCCCGGGTGAAGGCTGGAAAAACATTCAGTACTTC. It translates to CASSSPGEGWKNIQYF.

The V and J genes are TRBV7-2 and TRBJ1-2; 7 bases align to TRBD1. The CDR3 spans 15 residues. Germline CDR1 and CDR2: SGHTA and FQGNSA. The trim removed 4 bases at V and 4 bases at J, leaving 9 bases unmatched. For the CDR3, the DNA is TGTGCCAGCAGCTCCGGGACAGACAATTTCTATGGCTACACCTTC. Its translation is CASSSGTDNFYGYTF.

A word on this clone: The same CDR3 can be traced to other DNA sequences in this sample. The chain uses TRBV29-1 and TRBJ2-7; 7 bases map to TRBD1. This CDR3 is 12 amino acids long. CDR1 SQVTM and CDR2 ANQGSEA come from the germline V gene. V dropped 4 bases and J dropped 1; count of bases not matched to a gene: 1. CDR3: CSVARGSYEQYF. Here the CDR3 DNA reads TGCAGCGTTGCCAGGGGGTCCTACGAGCAGTACTTC.

V usage is TRBV5-1 and J usage is TRBJ1-1; 7 bases are a match to TRBD1. V shed 1 base, J shed 0 bases, and the junction held 6 bases outside the gene matches. There are 16 residues in the CDR3. Germline V gene sequence: CDR1 SGHRS, CDR2 YFSETQ. CDR3 residues: CASSLFGQGVNTEAFF. CDR3 nucleotide sequence: TGCGCCAGCAGCTTGTTTGGCCAGGGGGTGAACACTGAAGCTTTCTTT.

The chain has TRBV5-1 and TRBJ2-1; 8 positions agree with TRBD1. Germline CDR1 SGHRS, CDR2 YFSETQ. The CDR3 runs to 15 residues. Germline trimming cut 0 bases from V and 8 bases from J; bases unmatched to any gene: 7. CDR3 bases: TGCGCCAGCAGCTTGGCCCGGACAGGGTCGGATGAGCAGTTCTTC. Protein: CASSLARTGSDEQFF.

The V call is TRBV11-2, the J call TRBJ1-2; TRBD1 is a possible D gene (5 bases). CDR3 length: 14 residues. The germline V gene has CDR1 SGHAT and CDR2 FQNNGV. Deletions cut 1 base from V and 2 bases from J, with 8 bases between. CDR3 in DNA: TGTGCCAGCAGCTTAGGAGCAGGGAACTATGGCTACACCTTC. Translation: CASSLGAGNYGYTF.

Concerning this clone itself: Other nucleotide sequences from this sample produce the same CDR3. The V call is TRBV11-3, the J call TRBJ2-3; D assignment may be TRBD1 or TRBD2 (6 bases each). Germline V gene lookup returns CDR1 SGHNT and CDR2 YENEEA. V was shortened by 5 bases and J by 6 bases, with 12 bases between the two germline ends. The CDR3 covers 13 residues. The CDR3 spells CASSPEGGDTQYF. CDR3 DNA sequence: TGTGCCAGCAGCCCGGAGGGGGGCGATACGCAGTATTTT.

This clone occurred a few times. The rearrangement links TRBV9 to TRBJ2-4; maybe TRBD1 (6 bases). The CDR3 totals 17 residues. Trimming removed 5 bases from V and 0 bases from J, with 18 bases in between. The germline V gene encodes CDR1 SGDLS and CDR2 YYNGEE. CDR3 nucleotides: TGTGCCAGCAGTTCAGGGGATCTGATTCTAGCCAAAAACATTCAGTACTTC. This translates into CASSSGDLILAKNIQYF.

The sample holds one count of this clone. The chain recombines TRBV6-6 with TRBJ1-1; a possible D gene is TRBD1 (6 bases). The length of the CDR3 is 15 residues. The germline V and J ends were trimmed by 6 bases and 3 bases, with 17 bases remaining between them. Looked up from germline, CDR1 is MNHNY and CDR2 is SVGAGI (reference sequence). CDR3 coding DNA: TGTGCCAGCAGCCGAACACAGGGACGATACACTGAAGCTTTCTTT. This sequence encodes CASSRTQGRYTEAFF.

This clone was detected only a few times. V usage is TRBV2 and J usage is TRBJ2-7, with a possible D match to TRBD2 (6 bases). CDR3 size: 11 residues. Trimming took off 11 bases at V and 3 bases at J, with 11 bases between the two ends. CDR1 is SNHLY and CDR2 is FYNNEI in the germline V gene. The CDR3 is CAFGSSYEQYF. CDR3 DNA: TGTGCCTTCGGGAGCAGCTACGAGCAGTACTTC. The full variable domain, its missing parts supplied by reference TRBV2 and TRBJ2-7, is EPEVTQTPSHQVTQMGQEVILRCVPISNHLYFYWYRQILGQKVEFLVSFYNNEISEKSEIFDDQFSVERPDGSNFTLKIRSTKLEDSAMYFCAFGSSYEQYFGPGTRLTVT.

The genes are TRBV6-1 and TRBJ2-5; D call uncertain. Trimming took 2 bases from V and 5 from J, leaving 12 bases between them. CDR1 is MNHNS and CDR2 is SASEGT in the germline V gene. The CDR3 totals 14 residues. This CDR3 reads CASSEPRLFETQYF. CDR3 coding DNA: TGTGCCAGCAGTGAACCACGCTTATTCGAGACCCAGTACTTC.

This chain links TRBV18 with TRBJ1-2; D is possibly TRBD1 (6 bases). Germline V gene sequence: CDR1 KGHSH, CDR2 LQKENI. This CDR3 comprises 15 residues. V lost 3 bases to trimming and J lost 0 bases, with 11 bases between them. The CDR3 reads CASSPSQGSNYGYTF. The CDR3 DNA follows: TGTGCCAGCTCACCGTCACAGGGATCTAACTATGGCTACACCTTC.

This clone was picked up a small number of times. This chain's CDR3 is CASRHVTLRDYGYTF. The CDR3 DNA reads TGTGCCAGTAGACACGTGACACTCAGGGACTATGGCTACACCTTC. This chain connects TRBV19 to TRBJ1-2, with D perhaps TRBD1 (5 bases). CDR1 and CDR2 from the germline V gene are LNHDA and SQIVND (reference sequence). With 6 bases removed from V and 3 bases from J, the gap between germline ends came to 17 bases. The CDR3 covers 15 residues.

The chain has TRBV18 and TRBJ1-1; 7 nucleotides line up with TRBD1. Germline V gene lookup returns CDR1 KGHSH and CDR2 LQKENI. The CDR3 extends over 16 amino acids. Trimming at V came to 3 bases and at J to 0 bases, leaving 7 bases not matched to a gene. CDR3 protein: CASSPRGQSLNTEAFF. CDR3 nucleotides: TGTGCCAGCTCACCGCGGGGACAGTCTTTGAACACTGAAGCTTTCTTT.

V gene TRBV4-1 combines with J gene TRBJ1-2; TRBD1 is a possible D gene (5 bases). Trimming left V 0 bases short and J 7 bases short, with 12 bases between. The germline V gene encodes CDR1 MGHRA and CDR2 YSYEKL. The CDR3 covers 14 residues. The CDR3 loop reads CASSQDGGKFGYTF. DNA for the CDR3: TGCGCCAGCAGCCAAGATGGGGGGAAATTTGGCTACACCTTC.

In DNA form, the CDR3 reads TGTGCCAGCAGCTTCGACCCGGGACAGGGAAAAGGCGGCTACACCTTC. Amino acid sequence: CASSFDPGQGKGGYTF. The chain joins TRBV7-9 to TRBJ1-2; 9 bases align to TRBD1. Trimming removed 3 bases from V and 8 bases from J; junction bases left unmatched: 13. Per germline, CDR1 SEHNR and CDR2 FQNEAQ (reference sequence). This CDR3 spans 16 amino acids.

The genes are TRBV7-2 and TRBJ1-6; 7 bases agree with TRBD1. Germline V gene sequence: CDR1 SGHTA, CDR2 FQGNSA. The CDR3 runs 13 residues. Germline trimming cut 4 bases from V and 10 bases from J; bases unmatched to any gene: 4. The CDR3 loop reads CASSYSGGSPLHF. CDR3 nucleotides: TGTGCCAGCAGCTACTCAGGGGGGTCACCCCTCCACTTT.

J is TRBJ2-2 and V is TRBV10-1, with no clear D. The V end lost 7 bases, the J end lost 6 bases, and 6 bases lay between the germline ends. Germline lookup yields CDR1 WNHNN and CDR2 SYGVQD (reference sequence). The CDR3 has 11 residues. CDR3 bases: TGCGCCAGCATGGCCCCCGGGGAGCTGTTTTTT. Amino acids: CASMAPGELFF.

The chain is built from TRBV7-9 and TRBJ2-7, with 9 bases lining up with TRBD1. After removal of 3 bases from V and 4 bases from J, the junction contained 4 bases not matched to a gene. CDR3 size: 14 residues. CDR1 is SEHNR, CDR2 FQNEAQ, per germline (reference sequence). The CDR3 DNA sequence: TGTGCCAGCAGCTTTGGGACAGGGATTTACGAGCAGTACTTC. This gives the protein CASSFGTGIYEQYF.

V gene TRBV29-1 combines with J gene TRBJ2-5, with D hard to call. Trimming left V 7 bases short and J 5 bases short, with 8 bases between. Germline CDR1 and CDR2: SQVTM and ANQGSEA. The CDR3 consists of 10 residues. CDR3 sequence: CSAGPETQYF. CDR3 DNA sequence: TGCAGCGCTGGGCCGGAGACCCAGTACTTC.

V gene TRBV5-4 combines with J gene TRBJ1-4; a possible D gene is TRBD1 (5 bases). The CDR3 extends over 19 amino acids. V was clipped by 0 bases and J by 0 bases, with 18 bases between them. Germline V lookup: CDR1 SGHNT, CDR2 YYREEE (reference sequence). The CDR3 DNA is TGTGCCAGCAGCTTGGATCAGGTGCCGGGGGAGGCAACTAATGAAAAACTGTTTTTT. Residues: CASSLDQVPGEATNEKLFF.

The J gene is TRBJ2-5, the V gene TRBV7-3, with no clear D. This CDR3 comprises 16 residues. The V end lost 0 bases, the J end lost 5 bases, and 16 bases lay between the germline ends. Germline values: CDR1 SGHTA, CDR2 FQGTGA. The CDR3 region has the DNA TGTGCCAGCAGCTTAACAGCTCCCGCGGCGTGGGAGACCCAGTACTTC. Translating gives CASSLTAPAAWETQYF.

The V gene is TRBV19, the J gene TRBJ2-2; D is possibly TRBD2 (5 bases). This CDR3 is 14 amino acids long. Germline V gene sequence: CDR1 LNHDA, CDR2 SQIVND (reference sequence). V lost 3 bases to trimming and J lost 5 bases, with 10 bases between them. In DNA form, the CDR3 reads TGTGCCAGTAGTATCAACGGACTTACCGGGGAGCTGTTTTTT. Its protein is CASSINGLTGELFF.

This rearrangement joins TRBV7-8 to TRBJ2-3, with D possibly being TRBD1 (5 bases). CDR1 is SGHVS, CDR2 FQNEAQ, per germline. V lost 2 bases and J lost 8, with 17 bases in between. This CDR3 spans 15 amino acids. CDR3 nucleotide sequence: TGTGCCAGCAGCTTAAGGATTGGGCAGGGCGGTACGCAGTATTTT. Translated: CASSLRIGQGGTQYF.

V usage is TRBV28 and J usage is TRBJ2-7, with 12 bases lining up with TRBD2. This CDR3 comprises 17 residues. The junction had 10 bases not matched to a gene; V was cut back by 4 bases and J by 3 bases. Germline lookup yields CDR1 MDHEN and CDR2 SYDVKM. This CDR3 is CASSSPGTSGLRYEQYF. The CDR3 DNA follows: TGTGCCAGCAGTTCGCCAGGGACTAGCGGGTTACGCTACGAGCAGTACTTC.

The DNA of the CDR3 is TGTGCCAGCTCACGCCAAGGACTAGCGGGAGGCTTCAGTGAGCAGTTCTTC. Protein: CASSRQGLAGGFSEQFF. The rearrangement uses TRBV18 and TRBJ2-1; 14 bases are shared with TRBD2. Trimming cost V 4 bases and J 9 bases; bases outside gene matches: 11. This CDR3 comprises 17 residues. The germline gives CDR1 KGHSH, CDR2 LQKENI.

This clone occurred once. The rearrangement links TRBV7-2 to TRBJ1-1, with a possible D match to TRBD1 (6 bases). Germline loops: CDR1 SGHTA, CDR2 FQGNSA. The CDR3 is 16 residues long. V shed 5 bases and J shed 8 bases, with 24 bases lying between them. The CDR3 DNA sequence: TGTGCCAGCAGCCTCGCCCCCCCAGGACAGTCCGCCGAAGCTTTCTTT. This sequence encodes CASSLAPPGQSAEAFF.

CDR3 sequence: CASSQTSGSTNEQFF. The CDR3, as DNA: TGTGCCAGCAGCCAGACTAGCGGGAGTACCAATGAGCAGTTCTTC. V and J are TRBV5-4 and TRBJ2-1; 12 nucleotides align to TRBD2. Trimming cost V 4 bases and J 6 bases; bases outside gene matches: 5. In germline, CDR1 is SGHNT, CDR2 YYREEE (reference sequence). CDR3 length: 15 residues.